This TCR beta chain was sequenced during a study of beta chain features in type 1 diabetes. Expressed TCRB transcripts got sequenced, as all isolated RNA was reverse transcribed. The data were produced by immunoSEQ multiplex PCR, yet TCRdb's version contains in-frame clones alone and is incomplete. The sample comprises around 400,000 clones, roughly 12% of which are singletons, and approximately 0.015% rests with the top ten. The ends were cut back, 3 bases at V and 10 bases at J, with 19 bases in the middle. Germline lookup yields CDR1 GTSNPN and CDR2 SVGIG (reference sequence). This CDR3 contains 15 residues.

The clonotype originates from a man younger than 30 in good health. The chain is built from TRBV30 and TRBJ1-6, with a tentative D call TRBD1 (5 bases). The sequencing sample was made of naive CD4+ T cells from blood. CDR3 nucleotide sequence: TGTGCCTGGAGCGAGTTGGACATAAGGTCCTCACCCCTCCACTTT. Translating gives CAWSELDIRSSPLHF.